This TCR beta chain appears in the sequencing data of a study of blood T cell repertoires in COVID-19. Clones were read by immunoSEQ multiplex PCR, and TCRdb kept only the in-frame ones, dropping some. This table holds about 200,000 clones, about 89% found once. Participant reports of clinical history set cohort assignment. Per the germline V gene, CDR1 is SGHVS and CDR2 is FQNEAQ. CDR3 length equals 15 residues. J gave up 2 bases and V 5 bases, and 6 bases lay outside the gene matches. The sample comprised PBMCs or T cells enriched from blood (not recorded which). This sequence originates from a woman between 18 and 29 years old who had recovered from COVID-19. The rearrangement joins TRBV7-8 to TRBJ1-3; TRBD1 matches at 7 bases. The CDR3 here is CASSRTGDAGNTIYF. The CDR3 coding sequence is TGTGCCAGCAGCCGAACAGGGGACGCTGGAAACACCATATATTTT. The complete variable domain, with remaining parts taken from reference TRBV7-8 and TRBJ1-3, reads GAGVSQSPRYKVAKRGQDVALRCDPISGHVSLFWYQQALGQGPEFLTYFQNEAQLDKSGLPSDRFFAERPEGSVSTLKIQRTQQEDSAVYLCASSRTGDAGNTIYFGEGSWLTVV.